The 22 T cell receptor beta chains reported below all come from one sample, sequenced in a study of blood T cell repertoires in COVID-19. Profiling relied on immunoSEQ multiplex PCR, and the TCRdb table lists in-frame clones only, not all of them. The sample lists 300,000 to 400,000 clones, 80% to 90% occurring once. Sequenced material: peripheral blood. The receptors come from a middle-aged man with active or convalescent COVID-19.

CDR3 region: CASSIGRGILSNYGYTF. The CDR3 DNA reads TGTGCCAGTAGTATCGGTAGGGGGATCCTATCTAACTATGGCTACACCTTC. V usage is TRBV19 and J usage is TRBJ1-2, with D possibly TRBD1 on 6 matching bases. V lost 3 bases, J lost 0 bases, and 17 bases lay in between. The CDR3 runs to 17 residues. Per the germline V gene, CDR1 is LNHDA and CDR2 is SQIVND (reference sequence).

V is TRBV4-3 and J is TRBJ1-5, with D possibly TRBD1 on 5 matching bases. Trimming removed 1 base from V and 5 bases from J, with 15 bases in between. From germline, CDR1 is LGHNA and CDR2 YSLEER. There are 16 residues in the CDR3. CDR3 region: CASSQGGQGKHQPQHF. DNA for the CDR3: TGCGCCAGCAGCCAAGGGGGCCAGGGCAAACATCAGCCCCAGCATTTT.

The chain combines TRBV27 with TRBJ1-1; 10 bases are shared with TRBD1. Germline V lookup: CDR1 MNHEY, CDR2 SMNVEV (reference sequence). The J segment lost 2 bases and the V segment lost 6 bases, leaving 3 bases of the junction unmatched. The CDR3 totals 14 residues. For the CDR3, the DNA is TGTGCCAGCAGGGGGACAGGGGTTAACACTGAAGCTTTCTTT. Encoded protein: CASRGTGVNTEAFF.

In its sample, this clone was seen once. The genes are TRBV5-1 and TRBJ1-3, with D possibly being TRBD1 (5 bases). The CDR3 consists of 16 residues. With 2 bases removed from V and 4 bases from J, the gap between germline ends came to 16 bases. Per the germline V gene, CDR1 is SGHRS and CDR2 is YFSETQ. DNA of the CDR3: TGCGCCAGCAGCTTAGGCAGGGACTCGGTGGGAAACACCATATATTTT. Translating gives CASSLGRDSVGNTIYF. The variable domain in full, with the rest retrieved from reference TRBV5-1 and TRBJ1-3, is KAGVTQTPRYLIKTRGQQVTLSCSPISGHRSVSWYQQTPGQGLQFLFEYFSETQRNKGNFPGRFSGRQFSNSRSEMNVSTLELGDSALYLCASSLGRDSVGNTIYFGEGSWLTVV.

The gene calls are TRBV12-3 or TRBV12-4 and TRBJ2-7, with 8 bases fitting TRBD1. The J segment lost 10 bases and the V segment lost 6 bases, leaving 8 bases of the junction unmatched. The CDR3 length is 12 residues. CDR3 amino acids: CASSVYQGAQYF. For the CDR3, the DNA is TGTGCCAGCAGCGTATACCAGGGGGCACAGTACTTC.

This chain links TRBV7-2 with TRBJ1-5; 8 bases agree with TRBD1. The ends lost 5 bases at V and 10 bases at J; junction bases unmatched: 16. CDR1 and CDR2 (germline): SGHTA, FQGNSA. The CDR3 runs to 16 residues. In DNA form, the CDR3 reads TGTGCCAGCAGCAGAGAGGGACAGGAAAATCGGCAACCCCAGCATTTT. Protein product: CASSREGQENRQPQHF.

This chain uses TRBV28 with TRBJ1-1; no clear D gene. The ends were cut back, 2 bases at V and 5 bases at J, with 9 bases in the middle. Germline loops: CDR1 MDHEN, CDR2 SYDVKM. The CDR3 has 13 residues. The CDR3 here is CASSLVGETEAFF. For the CDR3, the DNA is TGTGCCAGCAGTTTAGTGGGAGAGACTGAAGCTTTCTTT.

This clone has a single count. The V and J genes are TRBV6-1 and TRBJ1-5; D gene uncertain. The ends were cut back, 3 bases at V and 0 bases at J, with 6 bases in the middle. This CDR3 is built from 14 residues. From germline, CDR1 is MNHNS and CDR2 SASEGT. The CDR3 DNA follows: TGTGCCAGCAGTGACCCGGGTAGCAATCAGCCCCAGCATTTT. Protein product: CASSDPGSNQPQHF.

The chain links TRBV5-1 to TRBJ2-7; no clear D gene. The V end was cut by 0 bases, the J end by 4 bases, with 8 bases between. Germline assignment: CDR1 SGHRS and CDR2 YFSETQ. The CDR3 has 13 amino acids. CDR3 nucleotide sequence: TGCGCCAGCAGCTTGGTTAGTCCGTACGAGCAGTACTTC. Translating it yields CASSLVSPYEQYF.

This rearrangement joins TRBV11-1 to TRBJ2-7, with 10 bases lining up with TRBD2. The CDR3 runs 14 residues. The J segment lost 3 bases and the V segment lost 4 bases, leaving 3 bases of the junction unmatched. Germline CDR1 and CDR2: SGHAT and FQDESV (reference sequence). The DNA for the CDR3 is TGTGCCAGCAGCTGGACTAGCGGAAACTACGAGCAGTACTTC. Translated: CASSWTSGNYEQYF.

The J gene is TRBJ1-2, the V gene TRBV5-3; D is possibly TRBD1 (6 bases). TRBV5-3 is sorted into the ORF group, with uncertain function. The ends were cut back, 5 bases at V and 10 bases at J, with 27 bases in the middle. The CDR3 consists of 16 residues. CDR3 sequence: CARSRVITGLKTFYTF. CDR3 DNA sequence: TGTGCCAGAAGTCGTGTAATCACAGGGCTCAAGACTTTCTACACCTTC.

The J gene is TRBJ2-2, the V gene TRBV7-3, with TRBD1 identical over 7 bases. V was clipped by 5 bases and J by 1 base; unmatched bases: 10. Germline lookup yields CDR1 SGHTA and CDR2 FQGTGA. This CDR3 contains 17 residues. CDR3 loop: CASSPNPGTVNTGELFF. The CDR3 DNA reads as TGTGCCAGCAGCCCAAACCCCGGGACAGTGAACACCGGGGAGCTGTTTTTT.

This clone has just one count. The chain has TRBV2 and TRBJ2-5, with 14 positions matching TRBD2. The CDR3 loop spans 15 amino acids. Germline V gives CDR1 SNHLY, CDR2 FYNNEI. Losses at the gene ends were 7 bases for V and 5 bases for J; bases not matched to a gene: 6. The CDR3 sequence is CASNTGLAGAETQYF. In nucleotides, the CDR3 is TGTGCCAGCAATACGGGACTAGCGGGGGCCGAGACCCAGTACTTC.

The V and J genes are TRBV28 and TRBJ1-2; D is possibly TRBD1 (5 bases). The CDR3 has 13 residues. CDR1 MDHEN and CDR2 SYDVKM come from the germline V gene. Trimming removed 7 bases from V and 4 bases from J, with 13 bases in between. CDR3 coding DNA: TGTGCCAGCAAAAGGGGTGTGGGCTATGGCTACACCTTC. Translation: CASKRGVGYGYTF.

V and J are TRBV25-1 and TRBJ1-4; D ambiguous. The CDR3 spans 16 residues. V lost 0 bases and J lost 7, with 15 bases in between. Germline assignment: CDR1 MGHDK and CDR2 SYGVNS. CDR3 sequence reads: CASSEYGPGRSEKLFF. The CDR3 DNA follows: TGTGCCAGCAGTGAATATGGCCCGGGGAGGAGTGAAAAACTGTTTTTT.

The chain combines TRBV5-6 with TRBJ1-5; possibly TRBD1 for D (6 bases). The V end was cut by 5 bases, the J end by 3 bases, with 18 bases between. Germline V lookup: CDR1 SGHDT, CDR2 YYEEEE. CDR3 length: 16 residues. CDR3 DNA sequence: TGTGCCAGCAGTGATCGGGCGACAGGAGACAATCAGCCCCAGCATTTT. Translation gives CASSDRATGDNQPQHF.

J is TRBJ1-4 and V is TRBV12-3 or TRBV12-4; D may be TRBD1 (5 bases). CDR3 length equals 12 residues. Trimming stripped 6 bases from V and 7 bases from J, with 9 bases between. CDR3 nucleotides: TGTGCCAGCAGGGGGGGTAGTGAAAAACTGTTTTTT. Translated, it gives CASRGGSEKLFF.

The chain recombines TRBV30 with TRBJ1-2, with 8 bases that match TRBD1. Germline-derived CDR1 and CDR2 are GTSNPN and SVGIG (reference sequence). V trimming: 8 bases; J trimming: 5 bases; junction bases outside the gene matches: 13. The CDR3 runs to 14 residues. CDR3 nucleotide sequence: TGTGCCCGATGGACAGGGCCGATACCTTATGGCTACACCTTC. The encoded protein is CARWTGPIPYGYTF.

J is TRBJ2-2 and V is TRBV28; TRBD1 matches 7 bases. Germline-derived CDR1 and CDR2 are MDHEN and SYDVKM. V shed 7 bases and J 1 base; nucleotides not matched to a gene: 12. The CDR3 is 17 amino acids. The chain's CDR3 is CASITAARTGNTGELFF. CDR3 DNA sequence: TGTGCCAGCATCACCGCTGCCCGGACAGGGAACACCGGGGAGCTGTTTTTT. The full variable domain, in which reference TRBV28 and TRBJ2-2 provide the parts outside the CDR3, is DVKVTQSSRYLVKRTGEKVFLECVQDMDHENMFWYRQDPGLGLRLIYFSYDVKMKEKGDIPEGYSVSREKKERFSLILESASTNQTSMYLCASITAARTGNTGELFFGEGSRLTVL.

This clone was seen a single time. J is TRBJ2-1 and V is TRBV28; TRBD2 matches at 11 bases. This CDR3 is built from 15 residues. The J segment lost 4 bases and the V segment lost 8 bases, leaving 7 bases of the junction unmatched. Looked up from germline, CDR1 is MDHEN and CDR2 is SYDVKM. DNA for the CDR3: TGTGCCAGCCTAACCGGGACTAGCGGTTACAATGAGCAGTTCTTC. This encodes CASLTGTSGYNEQFF.

The rearrangement uses TRBV28 and TRBJ2-7; weak D call: TRBD2 (5 bases). V lost 2 bases to trimming and J lost 0 bases, with 14 bases between them. The CDR3 has 16 amino acids. Germline V gene lookup returns CDR1 MDHEN and CDR2 SYDVKM. CDR3 sequence reads: CASSLIASRYSYEQYF. CDR3 nucleotides: TGTGCCAGCAGTTTAATCGCTAGCCGATACTCCTACGAGCAGTACTTC. Full variable domain (rest looked up from reference TRBV28 and TRBJ2-7): DVKVTQSSRYLVKRTGEKVFLECVQDMDHENMFWYRQDPGLGLRLIYFSYDVKMKEKGDIPEGYSVSREKKERFSLILESASTNQTSMYLCASSLIASRYSYEQYFGPGTRLTVT.

V and J are TRBV7-9 and TRBJ2-5, with 8 bases aligning to TRBD2. The V gene's germline CDR1 is SEHNR and CDR2 FQNEAQ (reference sequence). This CDR3 spans 16 amino acids. J gave up 2 bases and V 4 bases, and 9 bases lay outside the gene matches. The CDR3 sequence is CASSSWTSSSQETQYF. Here the CDR3 DNA reads TGTGCCAGCAGCTCGTGGACTAGCAGTTCACAAGAGACCCAGTACTTC.